The rows below give T cell receptor beta chains drawn from one sample of a study of blood T cell repertoires in COVID-19. Clones were sequenced by immunoSEQ multiplex PCR, and TCRdb holds only the in-frame ones, with some missing. The data hold 200,000 to 250,000 clones, with roughly 84% observed a single time. Sequenced sample: peripheral blood. These TCRs come from a woman aged 25 to 39 who had recovered from COVID-19. The CDR3 runs from the conserved cysteine through the conserved F or W. D genes are given only for firm matches. The size of a clone is reported for some rows only, either as once, few or many, or as a class for expanded clones.

clone size	V gene	D gene	J gene	CDR3 DNA	CDR3 protein
-	TRBV6-5	TRBD2	TRBJ2-3	TGTGCCAGCAGGATGGGGGGGGAGACAGATACGCAGTATTTT	CASRMGGETDTQYF
-	TRBV9	TRBD2	TRBJ2-4	TGTGCCAGCAGCGTCCTTCAGCGGGAGCTGTACATTCAGTACTTC	CASSVLQRELYIQYF
-	TRBV24-1	TRBD2	TRBJ2-2	TGTGCCACCTCCCGGAGACTAGCGGGAGGGACCGGGGAGCTGTTTTTT	CATSRRLAGGTGELFF
-	TRBV28	-	TRBJ2-4	TGTGCCAGCAATTGGGGCGCTTCTAGGGGGAACATTCAGTACTTC	CASNWGASRGNIQYF
-	TRBV13	-	TRBJ1-3	TGTGCCAGCAGCGTACAGGGAGAACGAAACACCATATATTTT	CASSVQGERNTIYF
few	TRBV18	TRBD1	TRBJ2-7	TGTGCCAGCTCATCCGGACAGGTGTGGCAGTACTTC	CASSSGQVWQYF
-	TRBV24-1	-	TRBJ2-5	TGTGCCACCAGTGATTTGGGGCAGTACCAAGAGACCCAGTACTTC	CATSDLGQYQETQYF
-	TRBV6-5	TRBD2	TRBJ2-7	TGTGCCAGCACGGGACTAGCGGGACGTCACGAGCAGTACTTC	CASTGLAGRHEQYF
-	TRBV9	TRBD2	TRBJ2-3	TGTGCCAGCAGCGTTACTAGCGTGGAGGATACGCAGTATTTT	CASSVTSVEDTQYF
once	TRBV11-2	-	TRBJ1-1	TGTGCCAGCAGTATGACAGGCCCCCACACTGAAGCTTTCTTT	CASSMTGPHTEAFF
-	TRBV19	-	TRBJ1-2	TGTGCCAGTAGTCTCAGGGAATCTAACTATGGCTACACCTTC	CASSLRESNYGYTF
-	TRBV7-3	TRBD2	TRBJ2-1	TGTGCCAGCAAAGAGTCAGCGGGAGCCCTGTTCTTC	CASKESAGALFF
-	TRBV29-1	-	TRBJ1-1	TGCAGCGTTGGAAGGAGCTCCATGAACACTGAAGCTTTCTTT	CSVGRSSMNTEAFF
-	TRBV6-5	-	TRBJ2-7	TGTGCCAGCAGTTACGAGGGCGGGTCGAGCTCCTACGAGCAGTACTTC	CASSYEGGSSSYEQYF
-	TRBV25-1	-	TRBJ1-1	TGTGCCAGCAGTATAGGGGGAAGGACTGAAGCTTTCTTT	CASSIGGRTEAFF
few	TRBV6-4	-	TRBJ1-1	TGTGCCAGCAGTGCCCAGGTGGGAGCTGAAGCTTTCTTT	CASSAQVGAEAFF
-	TRBV5-1	TRBD1	TRBJ2-7	TGCGCCAGCAGCTTGGCCAGGCAGGGGGTAATCTACGAGCAGTACTTC	CASSLARQGVIYEQYF
-	TRBV27	TRBD2	TRBJ2-1	TGTGCCAGCACCCTCGGGACTAGCTCCTACAATGAGCAGTTCTTC	CASTLGTSSYNEQFF
-	TRBV7-2	TRBD2	TRBJ2-1	TGTGCCAGCAGCCCCGGGACTAGCGGGACGAATGAGCAGTTCTTC	CASSPGTSGTNEQFF
-	TRBV18	-	TRBJ1-1	TGTGCCAGCTCAGGAGGGTGGGGGACTGAAGCTTTCTTT	CASSGGWGTEAFF
-	TRBV15	-	TRBJ1-5	TGTGCCACCAGCAGAGATGGGGGGGGCAATCAGCCCCAGCATTTT	CATSRDGGGNQPQHF
once	TRBV28	-	TRBJ2-7	TGTGCCAGCAGTTTAACCTCTCTGGCAGGGAACTACGAGCAGTACTTC	CASSLTSLAGNYEQYF
-	TRBV15	-	TRBJ2-7	TGTGCCACCAGCCCCTCGAGGCTCTACGAGCAGTACTTC	CATSPSRLYEQYF
-	TRBV7-6	TRBD1	TRBJ2-2	TGTGCCAGCAGCTCAGGGGGGAACACCGGGGAGCTGTTTTTT	CASSSGGNTGELFF
few	TRBV7-2	-	TRBJ2-7	TGTGCCAGCAGCCACCCGTCAGAGGGGCAGTACTTC	CASSHPSEGQYF
-	TRBV10-1	-	TRBJ1-1	TGCGCCAGCAGGCTAACAGGGAACACTGAAGCTTTCTTT	CASRLTGNTEAFF
-	TRBV24-1	-	TRBJ2-3	TGTGCCACCAGTGATTTGCCCGACAGGAGCACAGATACGCAGTATTTT	CATSDLPDRSTDTQYF
-	TRBV24-1	-	TRBJ2-7	TGTGCCACCAGAATGGAGGTGATTCTCGGTTCGGCGGCAGACGAGCAGTACTTC	CATRMEVILGSAADEQYF
-	TRBV3-1/TRBV3-2	-	TRBJ2-1	TGTGCCAGCAGCCAAGTTCGGGGACAAGGGTTGAACAATGAGCAGTTCTTC	CASSQVRGQGLNNEQFF
-	TRBV6-5	-	TRBJ2-7	TGTGCCAGCAGTAATCCAGGCCTCACCGAGCAGTACTTC	CASSNPGLTEQYF
once	TRBV5-4	-	TRBJ2-3	TGTGCCAGCAGCTTGGAAAGCGGGCGGACAGATACGCAGTATTTT	CASSLESGRTDTQYF
once	TRBV11-1	-	TRBJ2-3	TGTGCCAGCAGCTCCTATCGGGGTAGCACAGATACGCAGTATTTT	CASSSYRGSTDTQYF
-	TRBV19	-	TRBJ1-6	TGTGCCAGTAGTTTACGACTGAGTAATTCACCCCTCCACTTT	CASSLRLSNSPLHF
-	TRBV18	-	TRBJ1-1	TGTGCCAGCTCACCACGCCTTAACAGAATGAACACTGAAGCTTTCTTT	CASSPRLNRMNTEAFF
-	TRBV12-5	-	TRBJ1-4	TGTGCTAGTGGTTTGCACAGTCTCGCTAATGAAAAACTGTTTTTT	CASGLHSLANEKLFF
-	TRBV5-6	-	TRBJ2-7	TGTGCCAGCAGCTTGTACGGGAACTCCTACGAGCAGTACTTC	CASSLYGNSYEQYF
-	TRBV5-1	TRBD1	TRBJ2-4	TGCGCCAGCAGCTTGGCCCCAGGGGGAAACATTCAGTACTTC	CASSLAPGGNIQYF
-	TRBV4-1	-	TRBJ2-7	TGCGCCAGCAGCGAGTATCACAGGGAATCCTACGAGCAGTACTTC	CASSEYHRESYEQYF
-	TRBV30	-	TRBJ1-6	TGTGCCTGGAGGTTCCTGCAGGGGATTAATTCACCCCTCCACTTT	CAWRFLQGINSPLHF
-	TRBV20-1	TRBD2	TRBJ2-1	TGCAGTGCTAGTTCGTGGACTAGCGGGAGCAATGAGCAGTTCTTC	CSASSWTSGSNEQFF
-	TRBV27	TRBD2	TRBJ2-7	TGTGCCAGCAGTTTGATTCCTAGCGGGAGCCGCTACGAGCAGTACTTC	CASSLIPSGSRYEQYF
many	TRBV28	-	TRBJ2-7	TGTGCCAGCAGTTTTCAGGGTCCCTCATACTACGAGCAGTACTTC	CASSFQGPSYYEQYF
-	TRBV9	-	TRBJ2-2	TGTGCCAGCAGCGTAGGTAGCGGAGCTAACACCGGGGAGCTGTTTTTT	CASSVGSGANTGELFF